The sequence of this TCR beta chain was determined in a study of blood T cell repertoires in COVID-19. Study information: PBMCs, B-cell-depleted T cells, or T cells provided the cDNA or gDNA that made up the material.

V was pared by 3 bases and J by 6 bases, with 15 bases of the junction left unmatched. The CDR3 consists of 17 residues. The V gene's germline CDR1 is LGHNA and CDR2 YSLEER. In terms of age and location, participants ranged from about 18 to 100 years and lived in approximately 26 US areas. Methods used by the authors: Reference gene primer amplification yielded estimated nucleated cell counts. Only in-frame clones appear in the TCRdb table, and some are missing; sequencing was by immunoSEQ multiplex PCR. V and J calls and clone size are given by that table; D and trimming were obtained from the DNA. This table has 240,000 or so clones, roughly 91% appearing once.

The specimen sequenced was PBMCs or T cells enriched from blood (not recorded which). This chain links TRBV4-3 with TRBJ2-3; 7 bases line up with TRBD1. This TCR was sampled from a middle-aged man who had recovered from COVID-19. The CDR3 sequence: CASSQDLTGYLYDTQYF. CDR3 sequence (DNA): TGCGCCAGCAGCCAGGACCTGACAGGGTACCTATACGATACGCAGTATTTT.